Listed below are T cell receptor beta chains from one sample, sequenced in a study of identifying expanded T cells in peripheral blood. Sequencing used immunoSEQ multiplex PCR; TCRdb keeps in-frame clones, though not all of them. The sample includes 90,000 to 100,000 clones, more than 70% of them seen just once. Sequenced material: blood. The receptors here all came from a person aged 18-69 years in good health. Both conserved end residues are part of each CDR3. A D gene is named only where the DNA matches it firmly. Where a row states a size, it is once, few, many or the class of an expanded clone; other rows omit it.

CASSKGTGTYTGELFF	TGTGCCAGTAGTAAGGGGACAGGGACGTACACCGGGGAGCTGTTTTTT	TRBD1	TRBJ2-2	-	TRBV19
CASSKNKATRSFYEQYF	TGTGCCAGCAGCAAAAACAAGGCGACTAGGTCTTTCTACGAGCAGTACTTC	-	TRBJ2-7	-	TRBV21-1
CAWGDQTIAYEQYF	TGTGCCTGGGGGGACCAAACAATCGCCTACGAGCAGTACTTC	-	TRBJ2-7	once	TRBV30
CASSIGRAGPYEQYF	TGTGCCAGTAGTATCGGCAGGGCTGGTCCCTACGAGCAGTACTTC	-	TRBJ2-7	once	TRBV19
CASSIGPGQGRIPNTGELFF	TGTGCCAGTAGTATAGGGCCGGGACAGGGCCGAATTCCGAACACCGGGGAGCTGTTTTTT	TRBD1	TRBJ2-2	-	TRBV19
CAATGEGNTEAFF	TGTGCCGCCACAGGGGAGGGTAACACTGAAGCTTTCTTT	TRBD1	TRBJ1-1	-	TRBV10-3
CASTNRRGGDTQYF	TGTGCCAGTACCAACCGCCGGGGGGGAGATACGCAGTATTTT	TRBD2	TRBJ2-3	-	TRBV19
CAWSVGTSGSLSSYNEQFF	TGTGCCTGGAGTGTAGGGACTAGCGGGAGTTTATCCTCCTACAATGAGCAGTTCTTC	TRBD2	TRBJ2-1	-	TRBV30
CAWRQGGINEQFF	TGTGCCTGGAGGCAGGGAGGAATCAATGAGCAGTTCTTC	-	TRBJ2-1	-	TRBV30
CASRAGSGYTEAFF	TGCGCCAGCAGGGCTGGATCAGGTTACACTGAAGCTTTCTTT	-	TRBJ1-1	-	TRBV5-1
CASSVGGYQETQYF	TGTGCCAGCAGCGTAGGGGGGTACCAAGAGACCCAGTACTTC	-	TRBJ2-5	-	TRBV28
CASSLAIDSESNQPQHF	TGTGCCAGCAGCTTAGCGATTGACTCTGAAAGCAATCAGCCCCAGCATTTT	-	TRBJ1-5	-	TRBV7-9
CASSPSAEAYEQYF	TGTGCCAGCTCACCCTCAGCGGAGGCCTACGAGCAGTACTTC	-	TRBJ2-7	-	TRBV18
CASSVPRDPPSEQFF	TGTGCCAGTAGTGTGCCCCGGGACCCTCCCAGTGAGCAGTTCTTC	-	TRBJ2-1	once	TRBV19
CASSLGVQATQYF	TGTGCCAGCAGCTTAGGAGTCCAAGCGACCCAGTACTTC	-	TRBJ2-5	-	TRBV11-3
CASSLGRGGSQETQYF	TGTGCCAGCAGCTTAGGGCGTGGGGGATCCCAAGAGACCCAGTACTTC	-	TRBJ2-5	-	TRBV7-3
CASSEAGTGTSGNTIYF	TGTGCCAGCAGTGAAGCCGGGACAGGGACCTCTGGAAACACCATATATTTT	TRBD1	TRBJ1-3	-	TRBV25-1
CASSGTSGGADTQYF	TGTGCCAGCAGTGGGACTAGCGGGGGGGCAGATACGCAGTATTTT	TRBD2	TRBJ2-3	medium-sized	TRBV6-4
CASSPVFAGELFF	TGTGCCAGCTCACCTGTTTTCGCCGGGGAGCTGTTTTTT	-	TRBJ2-2	-	TRBV18
CSAPDRLSNTQYF	TGCAGCGCCCCCGACAGGCTCTCGAATACGCAGTATTTT	-	TRBJ2-3	-	TRBV29-1
CASSLKRLAGGTDTQYF	TGTGCCAGCAGCTTGAAGCGGCTAGCGGGCGGCACAGATACGCAGTATTTT	TRBD2	TRBJ2-3	-	TRBV5-4
CASTKGTSDTDTQYF	TGTGCCAGCACTAAAGGGACTAGCGACACAGATACGCAGTATTTT	TRBD2	TRBJ2-3	-	TRBV28
CASSFRRGALDTQYF	TGCGCCAGCAGCTTCAGAAGGGGGGCCTTGGATACGCAGTATTTT	-	TRBJ2-3	-	TRBV5-1
CASSQVDRGGEQYF	TGCGCCAGCAGCCAAGTGGACAGGGGAGGCGAGCAGTACTTC	TRBD1	TRBJ2-7	-	TRBV4-1
CVSGGVADTQYF	TGTGTTTCCGGGGGGGTAGCGGATACGCAGTATTTT	TRBD2	TRBJ2-3	-	TRBV28
CASSLGAGLGNSPLHF	TGTGCCAGCAGCTTAGGAGCGGGGCTAGGTAATTCACCCCTCCACTTT	-	TRBJ1-6	-	TRBV7-2
CATSRDLDTQYF	TGTGCCACCAGCAGAGATTTGGATACGCAGTATTTT	-	TRBJ2-3	-	TRBV15
CASSLDSETQYF	TGCGCCAGCAGCTTGGATTCTGAGACCCAGTACTTC	-	TRBJ2-5	-	TRBV5-1
CASSFGGRGKQYF	TGTGCCAGCAGCTTTGGTGGGCGAGGGAAGCAGTACTTC	-	TRBJ2-7	-	TRBV5-6
CASSLGTVSYEQYF	TGCGCCAGCAGCTTGGGGACAGTCTCCTACGAGCAGTACTTC	-	TRBJ2-7	-	TRBV5-1
CASSILAGAGEQYF	TGTGCCAGCAGCATACTAGCGGGAGCGGGCGAGCAGTACTTC	TRBD2	TRBJ2-7	-	TRBV11-2
CATSRDGGSGANVLTF	TGTGCCACCAGCAGAGACGGGGGCTCTGGGGCCAACGTCCTGACTTTC	-	TRBJ2-6	-	TRBV15
CASSLLRGGGTDTQYF	TGTGCCAGCAGTTTATTGCGGGGGGGCGGCACAGATACGCAGTATTTT	TRBD2	TRBJ2-3	-	TRBV28
CASRGGYQETQYF	TGTGCCAGCAGGGGGGGCTACCAAGAGACCCAGTACTTC	-	TRBJ2-5	once	TRBV2
CASSLDPVAATYEQYF	TGTGCCAGCAGCTTGGACCCGGTAGCGGCTACCTACGAGCAGTACTTC	-	TRBJ2-7	once	TRBV5-4
CASSQDSRGTEAFF	TGTGCCAGCAGCCAGGACAGTCGGGGCACTGAAGCTTTCTTT	-	TRBJ1-1	-	TRBV6-5
CASSLQGRETQYF	TGTGCCAGCAGTTTACAGGGGAGAGAGACCCAGTACTTC	TRBD1	TRBJ2-5	-	TRBV6-1
CAISESLQDNSPLHF	TGTGCCATCAGTGAGTCGTTGCAAGATAATTCACCCCTCCACTTT	-	TRBJ1-6	-	TRBV10-3
CASSPLAGGIPEELFF	TGTGCCAGCAGCCCACTAGCGGGGGGCATACCCGAGGAGCTGTTTTTT	TRBD2	TRBJ2-2	-	TRBV7-6
CASSVERNYGYTF	TGTGCCAGCAGCGTAGAGCGTAACTATGGCTACACCTTC	-	TRBJ1-2	once	TRBV27
CASSSTTGAYNSPLHF	TGTGCCAGCAGCTCCACCACAGGGGCCTATAATTCACCCCTCCACTTT	TRBD1	TRBJ1-6	-	TRBV11-2
CATSPRGLAGLSLYNEQFF	TGTGCCACCAGCCCCCGGGGACTAGCGGGACTGTCCCTCTACAATGAGCAGTTCTTC	TRBD2	TRBJ2-1	-	TRBV15
CASSRGTASTGELFF	TGTGCCAGCAGCAGAGGGACAGCATCCACCGGGGAGCTGTTTTTT	TRBD1	TRBJ2-2	-	TRBV7-9
CASSSPTGGTDGYTF	TGTGCCAGCAGTTCGCCTACGGGGGGCACAGATGGCTACACCTTC	-	TRBJ1-2	-	TRBV28
CASSEIGNSPLHF	TGCGCCAGCAGTGAAATTGGAAATTCACCCCTCCACTTT	-	TRBJ1-6	few	TRBV10-1
CASSLRWGEEKLFF	TGTGCCAGCAGTTTAAGATGGGGAGAGGAAAAACTGTTTTTT	-	TRBJ1-4	-	TRBV28
CAWSGTSGEGTDTQYF	TGTGCCTGGAGTGGCACTAGCGGGGAGGGGACAGATACGCAGTATTTT	TRBD2	TRBJ2-3	-	TRBV30
CASSLGTRKKETQYF	TGTGCCAGCAGCTTAGGGACAAGAAAAAAAGAGACCCAGTACTTC	-	TRBJ2-5	-	TRBV7-8
CASSPGHRNQPQHF	TGTGCCAGCAGCCCGGGACACCGAAATCAGCCCCAGCATTTT	-	TRBJ1-5	-	TRBV7-8
CASVSAGNTEAFF	TGTGCCAGCGTGTCCGCAGGGAACACTGAAGCTTTCTTT	-	TRBJ1-1	once	TRBV6-1
CASSLDGRTLNFGYTF	TGTGCCAGCAGCTTAGATGGGCGGACACTAAACTTTGGCTACACCTTC	-	TRBJ1-2	-	TRBV11-1
CAWRSYFEQFF	TGTGCCTGGAGGTCGTATTTCGAGCAGTTCTTC	-	TRBJ2-1	-	TRBV30
CASSEFKGIQGNTIYF	TGTGCCAGCAGTGAATTTAAAGGGATACAGGGAAACACCATATATTTT	-	TRBJ1-3	-	TRBV25-1
CASSDRTAGDGTGELFF	TGTGCCAGCAGTGACCGTACAGCGGGGGATGGCACCGGGGAGCTGTTTTTT	TRBD2	TRBJ2-2	-	TRBV6-4
CASSLVGAGEQYF	TGCGCCAGCAGCCTCGTGGGAGCAGGAGAGCAGTACTTC	-	TRBJ2-7	-	TRBV5-1
CASKDRGGPYEQYF	TGCGCCAGCAAGGACAGGGGGGGTCCCTACGAGCAGTACTTC	TRBD1	TRBJ2-7	-	TRBV5-1
CASSQDSAGNTEAFF	TGCGCCAGCAGCCAAGATTCGGCAGGGAACACTGAAGCTTTCTTT	-	TRBJ1-1	-	TRBV4-3
CASSVRWNTEAFF	TGTGCCAGCAGCGTAAGGTGGAACACTGAAGCTTTCTTT	-	TRBJ1-1	-	TRBV9
CASSLAGGPQNEQFF	TGTGCCAGCAGCTTAGCGGGAGGGCCTCAGAATGAGCAGTTCTTC	TRBD2	TRBJ2-1	-	TRBV11-2